Given below is one T cell receptor (beta chain) in context. This record comes from a study of blood T cell repertoires in COVID-19. Study background: There were acute and convalescent COVID-19 samples, and they came from the United States, Italy and Spain. Nucleic acid was either cDNA or gDNA, and it came from T cells, B-cell-depleted T cells, or PBMCs.

Germline values: CDR1 SGDLS, CDR2 YYNGEE. The V end was cut by 0 bases, the J end by 4 bases, with 13 bases between. The CDR3 loop spans 15 amino acids. In the source study's methods: Scientists estimated how many nucleated cells there were by amplifying reference gene primers. Sequenced by immunoSEQ multiplex PCR; TCRdb stores in-frame clones only, minus some. V and J calls and clone size are as listed in that table; D and trimming were resolved from the DNA. The repertoire holds just over 85,000 clones, about 88% seen once, with roughly 9% in the top ten. The chain is built from TRBV9 and TRBJ1-1; D is undetermined. The TCR was taken from a man aged 45-60 years with acute or convalescent COVID-19. Sequenced: peripheral blood. The CDR3 is CASSVVATAVTEAFF. The DNA for the CDR3 is TGTGCCAGCAGCGTAGTGGCCACCGCTGTCACTGAAGCTTTCTTT.